The TCR beta chain described here comes from a study of identical twins. Overall study results and limits: Twin pairs had excess sharing that was weaker in beta out-of-frame sequences. Model-predicted out-of-frame TCR alpha sharing fell below observed values in monozygotic twins.

Of note for this clonotype: The antigen is unknown. One junction end does not reproduce the germline sequence, and a read error may be involved.

The V gene's germline CDR1 is SQVTM and CDR2 ANQGSEA. The CDR3 sequence is 14 residues long. From the 5' RACE reads, TCRdb called clonotypes with MiXCR, one entry per CDR3 protein. The repertoire holds roughly 1,500,000 distinct CDR3 sequences, with under 35% as singletons. Healthy Caucasians provided all donations. The chain links TRBV29-1 to TRBJ2-3; 9 positions agree with TRBD2. The clonotype originates from a newborn girl in good health. Material for sequencing was cord blood. The CDR3, as DNA: TGCGGCGTTGATACTAGCGGGAGCACAGATACGCAGTATTTT. It translates to CGVDTSGSTDTQYF.